Listed here are 28 T cell receptor beta chains from one sample, sequenced in a study of T cell clonality in common variable immunodeficiency. Study-wide results and limits: Reportedly, TCR beta sequences from common variable immunodeficiency showed fewer deletions and N-nucleotide insertions.

Produced via immunoSEQ multiplex PCR; TCRdb's table is partial and in-frame only. The sample is made up of 14,000 or so clones, none counted only once. The antigens for these receptors are not known. Sequenced sample: peripheral blood mononuclear cells. These TCRs come from a human donor with common variable immunodeficiency.

Regarding this clone: The observed sequence ends 3 residues before the CDR3 terminus, with the missing tail filled in from the germline J gene. The gene calls are TRBV18 and TRBJ2-5; D ambiguous. The germline gives CDR1 KGHSH, CDR2 LQKENI. CDR3 size: 13 residues. The V end was cut by 3 bases, the J end by 0 bases, with 5 bases between. The CDR3: CASSPLYQETQYF. The CDR3 bases that were read are TGTGCCAGCTCACCCTTGTACCAAGAGACC.

Only a few counts were recorded for this clone. Sequencing ends 3 residues short of the CDR3 end; the germline J gene provides the rest. The chain uses TRBV7-2 and TRBJ2-5; D remains ambiguous. The V and J ends lost 5 bases and 7 bases respectively, with 11 bases between them. The CDR3 runs 12 residues. In germline, CDR1 is SGHTA, CDR2 FQGNSA. CDR3 protein: CASSATPGTQYF. The sequenced part of the CDR3 DNA is TGTGCCAGCAGCGCCACCCCGGGGACC.

This clone was seen a handful of times. The sequence runs out 3 residues before the end of the CDR3; the remainder is reconstructed from the germline J gene. V is TRBV18 and J is TRBJ2-3, with 10 bases matching TRBD2. The junction had 0 bases not matched to a gene; V was cut back by 3 bases and J by 3 bases. The germline V gene has CDR1 KGHSH and CDR2 LQKENI. This CDR3 comprises 14 residues. CDR3 in amino acids: CASSPTSGTDTQYF. Incomplete CDR3 DNA: TGTGCCAGCTCACCGACTAGCGGGACAGATACG.

This clone was seen a handful of times. The read terminates 3 residues ahead of where the CDR3 ends, so the germline J gene completes it. The J gene is TRBJ1-1, the V gene TRBV6-2 or TRBV6-3, with D possibly being TRBD1 (5 bases). V was trimmed by 5 bases and J by 2 bases, leaving 15 bases between them. The CDR3 runs to 15 residues. Germline assignment: CDR1 MNHEY and CDR2 SVGEGT. The covered CDR3 bases are TGTGCCAGCAGTCGGCCATCCAGGGCTAACACTGAA. Translation gives CASSRPSRANTE. The entire CDR3 protein is CASSRPSRANTEAFF.

On this clone: The read comes to an end 3 residues before the CDR3 does, leaving the germline J gene to fill in the end. The gene calls are TRBV19 and TRBJ1-1, with 7 bases fitting TRBD1. The CDR3 has 16 residues. Per the germline V gene, CDR1 is LNHDA and CDR2 is SQIVND (reference sequence). V was clipped by 1 base and J by 6 bases; unmatched bases: 11. The CDR3 bases that were read are TGTGCCAGTAGTATAGGGGGGGACAGAATCCCCCCTGAA. Protein sequence: CASSIGGDRIPPE. The entire CDR3 sequence reads CASSIGGDRIPPEAFF.

This clone was detected ten times or more. The CDR3 goes on 3 residues after the read ends, and that part is filled in from the germline J gene. J is TRBJ2-5 and V is TRBV20-1; 11 bases align to TRBD2. With V trimmed by 5 bases and J by 2 bases, 22 bases remained unmatched. The germline CDR1 and CDR2 sequences are DFQATT and SNEGSKA (reference sequence). This CDR3 contains 20 residues. The CDR3: CSAGGSLAGDLGRWQETQYF. CDR3 bases read: TGCAGTGCTGGGGGATCACTAGCGGGAGATTTAGGAAGGTGGCAAGAGACC.

Concerning this clone: Read coverage stops 3 residues before the CDR3 terminus; the germline J gene supplies the remainder. J is TRBJ2-2 and V is TRBV7-9; D is undetermined. The germline gives CDR1 SEHNR, CDR2 FQNEAQ (reference sequence). CDR3 length: 14 amino acids. Trimming took off 2 bases at V and 2 bases at J, with 6 bases between the two ends. This CDR3 is CASSLPTNTGELFF. The sequenced part of the CDR3 DNA is TGTGCCAGCAGCTTACCCACAAACACCGGGGAG. Drawing the rest from reference TRBV7-9 and TRBJ2-2, the complete variable domain is DTGVSQNPRHKITKRGQNVTFRCDPISEHNRLYWYRQTLGQGPEFLTYFQNEAQLEKSRLLSDRFSAERPKGSFSTLEIQRTEQGDSAMYLCASSLPTNTGELFFGEGSRLTVL.

Only a few counts were recorded for this clone. The DNA ends 3 residues before the CDR3 does, and the rest of the CDR3 is filled in from the germline J gene. The V gene is TRBV18, the J gene TRBJ1-2; D is unresolved. Germline V lookup: CDR1 KGHSH, CDR2 LQKENI. CDR3 length: 11 amino acids. CDR3 region: CASSVQMGYTF. CDR3 DNA (partial): TGTGCCAGCTCAGTACAGATGGGC.

Worth noting for this clone: The CDR3 end falls 3 residues outside the read, so it is completed with the germline J gene. The chain has TRBV7-9 and TRBJ1-4; 10 nucleotides match TRBD1. The CDR3 is 15 amino acids. CDR1 is SEHNR, CDR2 FQNEAQ, per germline (reference sequence). The CDR3 loop reads CASSLAGQGKNELFF. Partial CDR3 DNA: TGTGCCAGCAGCCTCGCGGGACAGGGGAAAAACGAA.

This clone has more than one count but fewer than ten. The read terminates 3 residues before the CDR3 end, so the remaining end is supplied by the germline J gene. V usage is TRBV7-2 and J usage is TRBJ1-1; D is ambiguous. The V end lost 5 bases, the J end lost 4 bases, and 11 bases lay between the germline ends. Germline CDR1 SGHTA, CDR2 FQGNSA. The CDR3 contains 13 residues. CDR3 in amino acids: CASSLRRATEAFF. The part of the CDR3 DNA that was read is TGTGCCAGCAGCCTAAGGAGGGCCACTGAA.

In regard to this clone: The CDR3 end falls 3 residues outside the read, so it is completed with the germline J gene. V is TRBV19 and J is TRBJ1-5; D gene unclear. CDR3 length: 13 amino acids. Per germline, CDR1 LNHDA and CDR2 SQIVND (reference sequence). V was cut by 1 base and J by 4 bases, with 5 bases left in between. This chain's CDR3 is CASSIVMNQPQHF. The CDR3 DNA, read in part, is TGTGCCAGTAGTATAGTAATGAATCAGCCC.

This clone was detected only a few times. The CDR3 end lies 3 residues beyond the end of the read and is filled in from the germline J gene. The chain has TRBV19 and TRBJ1-2, with D tentatively TRBD1 (6 bases). The germline V gene encodes CDR1 LNHDA and CDR2 SQIVND (reference sequence). The germline V and J ends were trimmed by 0 bases and 4 bases, with 12 bases remaining between them. The CDR3 is 15 amino acids. CDR3 region: CASSIETGIVYGYTF. Incomplete CDR3 DNA: TGTGCCAGTAGTATAGAGACAGGAATAGTCTATGGC.

This clone was observed a few times. The CDR3 end falls 3 residues outside the read, so it is completed with the germline J gene. V and J are TRBV7-9 and TRBJ1-1, with a tentative D call TRBD1 (6 bases). Germline lookup yields CDR1 SEHNR and CDR2 FQNEAQ (reference sequence). Trimming took 5 bases from V and 0 from J, leaving 10 bases between them. The CDR3 sequence is 14 residues long. The DNA read from the CDR3 is TGTGCCAGCAGCCCACAGGGATTGAACACTGAA. As protein: CASSPQGLNTE. The whole CDR3 sequence is CASSPQGLNTEAFF.

Turning to this clone: The DNA ends 3 residues before the CDR3 does, and the rest of the CDR3 is filled in from the germline J gene. This chain links TRBV30 with TRBJ2-1; no definite D call. The V end was cut by 0 bases, the J end by 5 bases, with 5 bases between. The CDR3 is 12 residues long. Germline-derived CDR1 and CDR2 are GTSNPN and SVGIG (reference sequence). CDR3 loop: CAWSVTDNEQFF. CDR3 DNA (partial): TGTGCCTGGAGTGTAACAGACAATGAG.

This clone was picked up many times. The CDR3 goes on 3 residues after the read ends, and that part is filled in from the germline J gene. The gene calls are TRBV30 and TRBJ2-2; weak D call: TRBD1 (6 bases). This CDR3 is 14 amino acids long. Trimming removed 5 bases at V and 0 bases at J, with 10 bases between. Germline CDR1 GTSNPN, CDR2 SVGIG (reference sequence). CDR3 sequence: CAWRGQPNTGELFF. The CDR3 DNA, read in part, is TGTGCCTGGCGCGGACAGCCGAACACCGGGGAG.

In regard to this clone: From the germline J gene comes the end of the CDR3, since the read stops 3 residues before it. J is TRBJ2-1 and V is TRBV29-1; 10 positions agree with TRBD2. Germline CDR1 and CDR2: SQVTM and ANQGSEA. This CDR3 comprises 15 residues. Trimming at V came to 3 bases and at J to 4 bases, leaving 6 bases not matched to a gene. CDR3 DNA (partial): TGCAGCGTTGATGTAGCGGGAGGAGCATACAATGAG. Translation gives CSVDVAGGAYNE. The complete CDR3 reads CSVDVAGGAYNEQFF.

For this clone: The read terminates 3 residues before the CDR3 end, so the remaining end is supplied by the germline J gene. J is TRBJ1-5 and V is TRBV19; 11 positions agree with TRBD1. Germline V gene lookup returns CDR1 LNHDA and CDR2 SQIVND (reference sequence). This CDR3 has 15 amino acids. V dropped 3 bases and J dropped 4; count of bases not matched to a gene: 2. This CDR3 is CASSMGQGVNQPQHF. CDR3 DNA (partial): TGTGCCAGTAGTATGGGACAGGGGGTAAATCAGCCC.

This clone was counted a few times. Partial CDR3 DNA: TGTGCCAGCAGCTTAGGAGACAGGGCCTCACCC. It translates to CASSLGDRASP. In full, the CDR3 is CASSLGDRASPLHF. The gene calls are TRBV7-9 and TRBJ1-6; the match to TRBD1 covers 7 bases. The CDR3 end is not reached by the read, which stops 3 residues before it; the germline J gene fills it in. From germline, CDR1 is SEHNR and CDR2 FQNEAQ (reference sequence). The V segment lost 1 base and the J segment 10 bases; nucleotides outside the gene matches: 4. This CDR3 is built from 14 residues. The variable domain in full, completed from reference TRBV7-9 and TRBJ1-6, reads DTGVSQNPRHKITKRGQNVTFRCDPISEHNRLYWYRQTLGQGPEFLTYFQNEAQLEKSRLLSDRFSAERPKGSFSTLEIQRTEQGDSAMYLCASSLGDRASPLHFGNGTRLTVT.

This clone was counted a few times. From the germline J gene comes the end of the CDR3, since the read stops 3 residues before it. The identical CDR3 is also encoded by other nucleotide sequences in the sample. The chain recombines TRBV18 with TRBJ2-1, with a tentative D call TRBD2 (6 bases). V lost 3 bases to trimming and J lost 8 bases, with 20 bases between them. This CDR3 has 16 amino acids. CDR1 is KGHSH and CDR2 is LQKENI in the germline V gene. The part of the CDR3 DNA that was read is TGTGCCAGCTCACCCGCCGGGACGAGCGGGTTACATGAG. Amino acid sequence: CASSPAGTSGLHE. From start to end, the CDR3 is CASSPAGTSGLHEQFF.

For this clone: The read ends 3 residues shy of where the CDR3 ends; the end is completed using the germline J gene. V is TRBV7-9 and J is TRBJ1-6, with a tentative D call TRBD1 (6 bases). The V and J ends lost 3 bases and 8 bases respectively, with 14 bases between them. This CDR3 is 15 amino acids long. Looked up from germline, CDR1 is SEHNR and CDR2 is FQNEAQ (reference sequence). The chain's CDR3 is CASSLQDSIHSPLHF. CDR3 DNA, as far as it was read: TGTGCCAGCAGCTTGCAGGACAGCATCCATTCACCC.

In the case of this clone: The read terminates 3 residues ahead of where the CDR3 ends, so the germline J gene completes it. The chain joins TRBV29-1 to TRBJ2-7, with 7 bases matching TRBD2. The ends lost 7 bases at V and 6 bases at J; junction bases unmatched: 6. Germline V CDR1 and CDR2: SQVTM, ANQGSEA. The CDR3 extends over 11 amino acids. CDR3 bases read: TGCAGCGGTGGGGAGGGGCGCGAG. Encoded protein: CSGGEGRE. The entire CDR3 protein is CSGGEGREQYF.

About this clone itself: The read ends 3 residues early relative to the CDR3; the germline J gene fills the gap. The chain employs TRBV11-2 and TRBJ2-5; 11 bases line up with TRBD2. V lost 3 bases to trimming and J lost 5 bases; unmatched junction nucleotides: 5. This CDR3 contains 15 residues. In germline, CDR1 is SGHAT, CDR2 FQNNGV. Partial CDR3 DNA: TGTGCCAGCAGCTTTAGCGGGAGGGTGGGGGAGACC. Residues: CASSFSGRVGET. The complete CDR3 reads CASSFSGRVGETQYF.

This clone was seen more than once but under ten times. The read comes to an end 3 residues before the CDR3 does, leaving the germline J gene to fill in the end. The chain joins TRBV19 to TRBJ2-6; 9 bases match TRBD1. V lost 5 bases to trimming and J lost 2 bases; unmatched junction nucleotides: 10. The CDR3 totals 18 residues. CDR1 LNHDA and CDR2 SQIVND come from the germline V gene (reference sequence). CDR3 region: CASSGTTGGVPGANVLTF. The covered CDR3 bases are TGTGCCAGTAGTGGGACGACAGGGGGGGTACCTGGGGCCAACGTC.

CDR3 DNA (partial): TGTGCCAGCAGCCCAGACAGGGGGGGAGATACG. As protein: CASSPDRGGDT. The full CDR3 reads CASSPDRGGDTQYF. This chain uses TRBV7-3 with TRBJ2-3; 9 nucleotides match TRBD1. The CDR3 is cut off 3 residues early in the read; its end comes from the germline J gene. The V segment lost 5 bases and the J segment 5 bases; nucleotides outside the gene matches: 5. The germline CDR1 and CDR2 sequences are SGHTA and FQGTGA. The CDR3 extends over 14 amino acids.

Concerning this clone: The missing CDR3 end, 3 residues past where the read stops, is filled in from the germline J gene. V and J are TRBV7-2 and TRBJ2-1; 9 nucleotides agree with TRBD2. V dropped 2 bases and J dropped 4; count of bases not matched to a gene: 3. The V gene's germline CDR1 is SGHTA and CDR2 FQGNSA. The CDR3 is made up of 15 amino acids. The sequenced part of the CDR3 DNA is TGTGCCAGCAGCTTAAGTCTAGCGGGGTACAATGAG. Its protein product is CASSLSLAGYNE. The whole CDR3 region reads CASSLSLAGYNEQFF.

This clone was counted only a few times. The CDR3 end is not reached by the read, which stops 3 residues before it; the germline J gene fills it in. The chain is built from TRBV19 and TRBJ1-1; TRBD1 agrees at 7 bases. CDR1 and CDR2 from the germline V gene are LNHDA and SQIVND (reference sequence). The CDR3 sequence is 14 residues long. This CDR3 is CASSIASTGSEAFF. The covered CDR3 bases are TGTGCCAGTAGTATTGCCTCGACAGGGTCCGAA. The full variable domain, completed using reference TRBV19 and TRBJ1-1, is DGGITQSPKYLFRKEGQNVTLSCEQNLNHDAMYWYRQDPGQGLRLIYYSQIVNDFQKGDIAEGYSVSREKKESFPLTVTSAQKNPTAFYLCASSIASTGSEAFFGQGTRLTVV.

Partial CDR3 DNA: TGTGCCAGCTCACCAAATAGGGGGAACGGAGGCACTGAA. Residues: CASSPNRGNGGTE. The CDR3 in its entirety is CASSPNRGNGGTEAFF. The genes are TRBV18 and TRBJ1-1, with D possibly matching TRBD1 (6 bases). Read sequence stops 3 residues before the CDR3 end, and the germline J gene provides the missing end. The germline V gene encodes CDR1 KGHSH and CDR2 LQKENI. The CDR3 runs to 16 residues. Trimming took off 2 bases at V and 4 bases at J, with 17 bases between the two ends. Supplemented by reference TRBV18 and TRBJ1-1, the full variable domain reads NAGVMQNPRHLVRRRGQEARLRCSPMKGHSHVYWYRQLPEEGLKFMVYLQKENIIDESGMPKERFSAEFPKEGPSILRIQQVVRGDSAAYFCASSPNRGNGGTEAFFGQGTRLTVV.

This clone was seen a handful of times. The read ends 3 residues shy of where the CDR3 ends; the end is completed using the germline J gene. The rearrangement links TRBV2 to TRBJ1-2, with a weak D call TRBD1 (5 bases). Germline V gene sequence: CDR1 SNHLY, CDR2 FYNNEI. V gave up 8 bases and J gave up 5 bases, with 15 bases separating them. The CDR3 covers 13 residues. The CDR3 spells CASPRGGKYGYTF. The sequenced CDR3 bases are TGTGCCAGCCCCCGTGGGGGGAAGTATGGC.